This T cell receptor beta chain was found in a study of T cells in Graves' hyperthyroidism and ophthalmopathy. General study points: A model of 13 V-J features distinguished ophthalmopathy from stable hyperthyroidism.

This CDR3 contains 16 residues. V dropped 1 base and J dropped 1; count of bases not matched to a gene: 7. CDR1 and CDR2 from the germline V gene are SGHDT and YYEEEE. Researchers amplified the TCR beta CDR3 regions from RNA transcripts. When the TCR CDR3 underwent first-round RT-PCR, the HTBI primer set was used. TCRdb re-called the multiplex PCR reads through MiXCR, storing one row per CDR3 protein. Of over 650,000 distinct CDR3 sequences listed, over 15% are singletons. This clonotype showed up many times. Its antigen is not identified. The J gene is TRBJ1-1, the V gene TRBV5-6; 7 nucleotides match TRBD1. This TCR was sampled from a man between 18 and 29 years old with Graves' hyperthyroidism. The sequencing sample was made of blood. Here the CDR3 reads CASSLLRGLANTEAFF. The CDR3 DNA reads TGTGCCAGCAGCTTGCTTAGGGGGCTGGCGAACACTGAAGCTTTCTTT.